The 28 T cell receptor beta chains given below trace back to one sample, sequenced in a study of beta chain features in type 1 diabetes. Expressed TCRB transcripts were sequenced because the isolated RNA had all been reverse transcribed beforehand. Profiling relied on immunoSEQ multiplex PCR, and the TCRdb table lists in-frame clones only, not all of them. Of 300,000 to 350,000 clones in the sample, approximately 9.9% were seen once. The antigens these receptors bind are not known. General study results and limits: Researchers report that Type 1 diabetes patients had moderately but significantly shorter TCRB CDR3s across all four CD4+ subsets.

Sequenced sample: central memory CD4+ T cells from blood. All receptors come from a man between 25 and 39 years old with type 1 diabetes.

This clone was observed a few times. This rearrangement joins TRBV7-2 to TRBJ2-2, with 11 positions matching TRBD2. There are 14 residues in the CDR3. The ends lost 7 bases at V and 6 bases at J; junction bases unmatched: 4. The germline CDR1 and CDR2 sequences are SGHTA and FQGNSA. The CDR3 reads CASTLAGGPGELFF. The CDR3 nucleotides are TGTGCCAGCACGCTAGCGGGGGGACCCGGGGAGCTGTTTTTT.

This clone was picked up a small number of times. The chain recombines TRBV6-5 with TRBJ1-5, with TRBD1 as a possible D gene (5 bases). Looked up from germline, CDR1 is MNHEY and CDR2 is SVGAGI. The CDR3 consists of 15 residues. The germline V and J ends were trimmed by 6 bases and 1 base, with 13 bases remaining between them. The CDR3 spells CASRRDRASNQPQHF. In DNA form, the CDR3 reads TGTGCCAGCAGACGAGACAGAGCGAGCAATCAGCCCCAGCATTTT.

CDR3 coding DNA: TGCGCCAGCAGTAGGACTAGCGGGGGAAGCACAGATACGCAGTATTTT. It encodes CASSRTSGGSTDTQYF. The J gene is TRBJ2-3, the V gene TRBV5-1; 13 bases match TRBD2. The CDR3 loop spans 16 amino acids. Per germline, CDR1 SGHRS and CDR2 YFSETQ. V was pared by 5 bases and J by 0 bases, with 3 bases of the junction left unmatched.

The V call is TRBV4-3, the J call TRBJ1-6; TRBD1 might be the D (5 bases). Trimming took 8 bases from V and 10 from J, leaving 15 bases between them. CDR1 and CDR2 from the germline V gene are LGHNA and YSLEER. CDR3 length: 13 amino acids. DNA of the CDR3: TGCGCCAGCCGCAGAGAAGGGGACTCACCCCTCCACTTT. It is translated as CASRREGDSPLHF.

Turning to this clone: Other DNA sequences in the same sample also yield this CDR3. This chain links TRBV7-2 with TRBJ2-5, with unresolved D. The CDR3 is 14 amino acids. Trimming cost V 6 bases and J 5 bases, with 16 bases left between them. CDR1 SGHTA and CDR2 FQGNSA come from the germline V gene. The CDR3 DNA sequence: TGTGCCAGCAGTGGGTTGGAGCGCAGGGAGACCCAGTACTTC. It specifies CASSGLERRETQYF.

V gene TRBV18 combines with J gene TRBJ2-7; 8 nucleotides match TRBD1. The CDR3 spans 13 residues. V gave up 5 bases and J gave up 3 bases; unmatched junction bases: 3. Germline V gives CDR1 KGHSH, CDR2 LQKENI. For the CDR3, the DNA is TGTGCCAGCTCATCGGGACAGGACTACGAGCAGTACTTC. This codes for CASSSGQDYEQYF.

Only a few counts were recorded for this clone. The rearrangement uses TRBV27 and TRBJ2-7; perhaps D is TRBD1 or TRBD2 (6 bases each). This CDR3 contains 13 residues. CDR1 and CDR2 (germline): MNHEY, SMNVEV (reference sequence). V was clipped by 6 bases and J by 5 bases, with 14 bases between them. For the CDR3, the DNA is TGTGCCAGCAGGACTACAGGGAGGCACGAGCAGTACTTC. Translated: CASRTTGRHEQYF.

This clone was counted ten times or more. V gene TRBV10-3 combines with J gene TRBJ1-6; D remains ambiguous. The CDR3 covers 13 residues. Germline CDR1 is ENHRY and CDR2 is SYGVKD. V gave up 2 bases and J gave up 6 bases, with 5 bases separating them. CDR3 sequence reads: CAISELTNSPLHF. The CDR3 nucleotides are TGTGCCATCAGTGAGCTAACTAATTCACCCCTCCACTTT.

In nucleotides, the CDR3 is TGCGCCACTGCCCGGGACGGAGGATACGAGCAGTACTTC. It specifies CATARDGGYEQYF. The V and J genes are TRBV5-1 and TRBJ2-7, with D perhaps assigned TRBD1 or TRBD2 (5 bases each). Per germline, CDR1 SGHRS and CDR2 YFSETQ. The length of the CDR3 is 13 residues. Trimming shortened V by 9 bases and J by 4 bases, and 17 bases separated the two germline ends.

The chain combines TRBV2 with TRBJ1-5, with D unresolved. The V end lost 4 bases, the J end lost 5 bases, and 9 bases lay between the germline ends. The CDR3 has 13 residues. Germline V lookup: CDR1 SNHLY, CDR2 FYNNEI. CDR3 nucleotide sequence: TGTGCCAGCAGTGTATCCCGGGATCAGCCCCAGCATTTT. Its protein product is CASSVSRDQPQHF.

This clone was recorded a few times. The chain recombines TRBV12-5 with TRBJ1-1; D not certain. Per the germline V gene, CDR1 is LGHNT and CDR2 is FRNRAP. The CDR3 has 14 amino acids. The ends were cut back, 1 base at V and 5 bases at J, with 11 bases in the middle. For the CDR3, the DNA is TGTGCTAGTGGTTTGGGGCCGGCGGGAACTGAAGCTTTCTTT. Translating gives CASGLGPAGTEAFF.

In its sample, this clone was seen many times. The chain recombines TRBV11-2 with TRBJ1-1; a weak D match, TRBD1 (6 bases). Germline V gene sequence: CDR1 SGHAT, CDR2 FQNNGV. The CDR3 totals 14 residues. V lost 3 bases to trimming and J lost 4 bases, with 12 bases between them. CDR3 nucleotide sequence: TGTGCCAGCAGCTTGGCGGGGGGCTCCACTGAAGCTTTCTTT. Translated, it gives CASSLAGGSTEAFF.

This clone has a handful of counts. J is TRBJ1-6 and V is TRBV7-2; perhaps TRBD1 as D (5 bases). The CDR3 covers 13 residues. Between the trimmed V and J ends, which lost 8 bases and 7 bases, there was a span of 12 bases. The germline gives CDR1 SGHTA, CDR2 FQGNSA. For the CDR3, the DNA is TGTGCCAGCGCGGGGGGGAGGAATTCACCCCTCCACTTT. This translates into CASAGGRNSPLHF.

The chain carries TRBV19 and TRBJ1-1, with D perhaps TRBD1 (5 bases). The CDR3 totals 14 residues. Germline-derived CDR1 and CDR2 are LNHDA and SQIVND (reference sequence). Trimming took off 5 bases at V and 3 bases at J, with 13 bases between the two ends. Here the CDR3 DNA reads TGTGCCAGTAGTGCCCAGGGTAGGGACACTGAAGCTTTCTTT. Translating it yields CASSAQGRDTEAFF.

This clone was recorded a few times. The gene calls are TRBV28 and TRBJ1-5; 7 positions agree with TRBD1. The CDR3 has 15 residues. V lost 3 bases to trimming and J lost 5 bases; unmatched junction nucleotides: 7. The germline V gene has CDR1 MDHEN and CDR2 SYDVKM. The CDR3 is CASSLGGTVYQPQHF. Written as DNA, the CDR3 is TGTGCCAGCAGTTTGGGTGGGACAGTCTATCAGCCCCAGCATTTT.

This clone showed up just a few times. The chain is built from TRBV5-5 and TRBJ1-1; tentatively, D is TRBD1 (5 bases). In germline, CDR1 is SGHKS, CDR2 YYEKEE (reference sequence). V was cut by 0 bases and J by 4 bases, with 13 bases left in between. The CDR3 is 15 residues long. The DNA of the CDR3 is TGTGCCAGCAGCTTGGACGGGGCCTCGGGCACTGAAGCTTTCTTT. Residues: CASSLDGASGTEAFF. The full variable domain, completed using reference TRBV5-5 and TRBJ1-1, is DAGVTQSPTHLIKTRGQQVTLRCSPISGHKSVSWYQQVLGQGPQFIFQYYEKEERGRGNFPDRFSARQFPNYSSELNVNALLLGDSALYLCASSLDGASGTEAFFGQGTRLTVV.

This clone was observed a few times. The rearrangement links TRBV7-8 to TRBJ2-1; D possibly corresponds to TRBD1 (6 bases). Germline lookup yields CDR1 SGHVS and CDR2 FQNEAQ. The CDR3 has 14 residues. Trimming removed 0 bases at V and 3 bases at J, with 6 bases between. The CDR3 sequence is CASSLADSYNEQFF. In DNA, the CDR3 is TGTGCCAGCAGCTTAGCGGACAGCTACAATGAGCAGTTCTTC.

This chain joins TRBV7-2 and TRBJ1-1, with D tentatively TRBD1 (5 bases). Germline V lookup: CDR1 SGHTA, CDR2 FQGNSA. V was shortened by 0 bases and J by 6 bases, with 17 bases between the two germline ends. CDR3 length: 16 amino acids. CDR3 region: CASSLARPGRWAEAFF. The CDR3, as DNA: TGTGCCAGCAGCTTAGCGCGTCCAGGGCGATGGGCTGAAGCTTTCTTT. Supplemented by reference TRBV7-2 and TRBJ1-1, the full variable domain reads GAGVSQSPSNKVTEKGKDVELRCDPISGHTALYWYRQSLGQGLEFLIYFQGNSAPDKSGLPSDRFSAERTGGSVSTLTIQRTQQEDSAVYLCASSLARPGRWAEAFFGQGTRLTVV.

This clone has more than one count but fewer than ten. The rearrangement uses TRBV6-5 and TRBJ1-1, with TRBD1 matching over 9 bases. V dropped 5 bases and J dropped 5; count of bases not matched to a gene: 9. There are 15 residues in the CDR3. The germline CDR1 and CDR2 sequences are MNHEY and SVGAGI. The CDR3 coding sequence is TGTGCCAGCAGTCCAAACAGGGGGCGAACAACTGAAGCTTTCTTT. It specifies CASSPNRGRTTEAFF.

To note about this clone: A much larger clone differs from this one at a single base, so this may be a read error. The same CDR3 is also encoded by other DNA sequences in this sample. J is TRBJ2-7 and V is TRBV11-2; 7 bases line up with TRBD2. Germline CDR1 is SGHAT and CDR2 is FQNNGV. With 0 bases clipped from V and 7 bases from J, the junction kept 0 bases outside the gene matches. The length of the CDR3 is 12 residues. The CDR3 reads CASSLDGGEQYF. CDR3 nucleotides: TGTGCCAGCAGCTTAGACGGGGGGGAGCAGTACTTC.

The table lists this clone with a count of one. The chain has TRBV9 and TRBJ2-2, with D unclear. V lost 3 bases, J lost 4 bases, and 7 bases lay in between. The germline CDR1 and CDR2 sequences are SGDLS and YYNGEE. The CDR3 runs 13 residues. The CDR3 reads CASSGYFTGELFF. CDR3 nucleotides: TGTGCCAGCAGCGGGTACTTCACCGGGGAGCTGTTTTTT.

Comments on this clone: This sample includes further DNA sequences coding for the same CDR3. This CDR3 reads CASSLVVETQYF. The CDR3 DNA reads TGTGCCAGCAGCTTAGTAGTGGAGACCCAGTACTTC. V gene TRBV7-2 combines with J gene TRBJ2-5; no firm D call. Looked up from germline, CDR1 is SGHTA and CDR2 is FQGNSA. Trimming stripped 1 base from V and 5 bases from J, with 5 bases between. There are 12 residues in the CDR3. The full variable domain, completed using reference TRBV7-2 and TRBJ2-5, is GAGVSQSPSNKVTEKGKDVELRCDPISGHTALYWYRQSLGQGLEFLIYFQGNSAPDKSGLPSDRFSAERTGGSVSTLTIQRTQQEDSAVYLCASSLVVETQYFGPGTRLLVL.

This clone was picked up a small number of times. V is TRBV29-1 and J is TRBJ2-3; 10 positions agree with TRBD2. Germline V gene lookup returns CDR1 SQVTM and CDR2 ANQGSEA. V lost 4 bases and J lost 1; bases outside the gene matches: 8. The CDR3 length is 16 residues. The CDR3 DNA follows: TGCAGCGTTGTTCCTAGCGGGGGAGGGGGCACAGATACGCAGTATTTT. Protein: CSVVPSGGGGTDTQYF.

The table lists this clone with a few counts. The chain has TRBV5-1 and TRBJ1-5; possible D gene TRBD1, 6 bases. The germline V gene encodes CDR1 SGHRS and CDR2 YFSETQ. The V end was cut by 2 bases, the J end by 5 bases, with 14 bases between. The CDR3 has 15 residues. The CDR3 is CASSLQGGDYQPQHF. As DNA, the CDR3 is TGCGCCAGCAGCTTACAGGGTGGGGATTATCAGCCCCAGCATTTT.

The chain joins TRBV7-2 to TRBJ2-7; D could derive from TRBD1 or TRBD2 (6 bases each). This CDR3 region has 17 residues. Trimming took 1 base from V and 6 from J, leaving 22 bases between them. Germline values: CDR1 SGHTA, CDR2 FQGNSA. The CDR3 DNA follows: TGTGCCAGCAGCTTAGTAGATTCTGGGGGCAGGAGGGGCGAGCAGTACTTC. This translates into CASSLVDSGGRRGEQYF.

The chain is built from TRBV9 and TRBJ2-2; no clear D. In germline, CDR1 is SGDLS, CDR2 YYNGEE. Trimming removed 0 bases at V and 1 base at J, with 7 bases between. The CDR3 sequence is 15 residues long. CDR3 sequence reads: CASSVDWQNTGELFF. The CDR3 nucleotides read TGTGCCAGCAGCGTAGATTGGCAGAACACCGGGGAGCTGTTTTTT.

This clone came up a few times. The CDR3 is CASRLVGGRKIQYF. CDR3 DNA: TGTGCAAGTCGCTTAGTCGGCGGGCGGAAGATTCAGTACTTC. The rearrangement uses TRBV12-2 and TRBJ2-4; the tabulated D call, TRBD2, remains unverified against the DNA. TRBV12-2 is noted as a pseudogene. CDR3 length: 14 residues.

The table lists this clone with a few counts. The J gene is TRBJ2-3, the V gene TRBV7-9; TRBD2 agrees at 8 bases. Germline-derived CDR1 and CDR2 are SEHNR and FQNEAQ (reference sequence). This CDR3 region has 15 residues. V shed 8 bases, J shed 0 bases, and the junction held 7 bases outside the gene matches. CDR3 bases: TGTGCCAGCCTCTGGGCTAGCGGGAGCACAGATACGCAGTATTTT. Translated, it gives CASLWASGSTDTQYF.